This T cell receptor beta chain is from a study of control samples from healthy donors and cancer patients. Germline V gene data show CDR1 as SQVTM and CDR2 as ANQGSEA. The CDR3 is made up of 12 amino acids. The V gene lost 7 bases and the J gene lost 5 bases, with 13 bases spanning the gap. TCRdb's copy holds only in-frame clones and misses some; the assay was immunoSEQ multiplex PCR. Here the sample spans some 99,000 clones, about nine tenths being singletons. Sequenced sample: blood. The clonotype was recovered from a human donor in good health. The donor label of this sample is uncertain. The J gene is TRBJ2-3, the V gene TRBV29-1; no firm D call. The CDR3 spells CSALPSVDTQYF. As DNA, the CDR3 is TGCAGCGCACTTCCCTCGGTAGATACGCAGTATTTT.